Listed below are T cell receptor beta chains from one sample, sequenced in a study of T cell repertoires in cytomegalovirus infection. From the reads, TCRdb called clonotypes with MiXCR, one entry per CDR3 protein. The data hold about 71,000 distinct CDR3 sequences, with around 20% observed a single time. The antigens for these receptors are not known. The sample here was CD8+ T cells from cultured PBMCs, taken from culture after CMV antigen stimulation. The origin of the receptors is a human donor in good health (CMV status not recorded). Some clones in this sample may be carry-over from other donors' samples. CDR3s include the opening cysteine and the closing phenylalanine or tryptophan. The D gene is left open where the match is weak. Some rows mark clone size as missing; the rest say once, few, many or name a class of expanded clone.

>TRBJ1-3|TRBV4-1|NA|NA
CASSHVADYSGNTIYF
TGCGCCAGCAGCCATGTTGCGGACTACTCTGGAAACACCATATATTTT
>TRBJ1-5|TRBV6-6|NA|NA
CASRLQVSNQPQHF
TGTGCCAGCAGGCTACAGGTATCCAATCAGCCCCAGCATTTT
>TRBJ1-2|TRBV27|NA|TRBD1
CASSPGTGVFNGYTF
TGTGCCAGCAGTCCCGGGACAGGGGTTTTCAATGGCTACACCTTC
>TRBJ1-1|TRBV6-2/TRBV6-3|NA|NA
CDSTRGGMNTEAFF
TGTGACAGCACAAGGGGTGGTATGAACACTGAAGCTTTCTTT
>TRBJ1-2|TRBV7-9|NA|TRBD1
CASSPEDRGQGYTF
TGTGCCAGCAGCCCAGAGGACAGGGGGCAAGGCTACACCTTC
>TRBJ2-3|TRBV4-3|few|NA
CASSQDPGGGGLTDTQYF
TGCGCCAGCAGCCAAGATCCAGGGGGGGGCGGGTTGACAGATACGCAGTATTTT
>TRBJ2-5|TRBV7-2|many|NA
CASSLWGFETQYF
TGTGCCAGCAGCTTATGGGGTTTTGAGACCCAGTACTTC
>TRBJ2-1|TRBV11-3|NA|TRBD2
CASSLTSGDFYNEQFF
TGTGCCAGCAGCTTGACTAGCGGGGATTTCTACAATGAGCAGTTCTTC
>TRBJ2-2|TRBV4-1|NA|NA
CASSLAVQGTGELFF
TGCGCCAGCAGCCTTGCGGTGCAGGGGACCGGGGAGCTGTTTTTT
>TRBJ1-3|TRBV7-9|few|NA
CASGPDEHSGNTIYF
TGTGCCAGCGGTCCGGACGAACACTCTGGAAACACCATATATTTT
>TRBJ2-1|TRBV19|NA|NA
CASSILGGIGNEQFF
TGTGCCAGTAGTATTCTAGGGGGGATAGGAAATGAGCAGTTCTTC
>TRBJ1-2|TRBV9|few|NA
CASSLKENSYGYTF
TGTGCCAGCAGCCTAAAGGAGAACTCCTATGGCTACACCTTC
>TRBJ1-2|TRBV7-9|NA|NA
CASSSDSYGYTF
TGTGCCAGCAGCTCGGACAGTTATGGCTACACCTTC
>TRBJ2-7|TRBV28|NA|TRBD1
CASSLYRGRGEQYF
TGTGCCAGCAGTTTGTACAGGGGGCGTGGAGAGCAGTACTTC
>TRBJ1-1|TRBV7-2|few|NA
CASSLRTAMNTEAFF
TGTGCCAGCAGCCTCCGGACAGCCATGAACACTGAAGCTTTCTTT
>TRBJ2-1|TRBV25-1|few|NA
CASSEWGRSYNEQFF
TGTGCCAGCAGTGAATGGGGGAGGTCCTACAATGAGCAGTTCTTC
>TRBJ2-7|TRBV12-3/TRBV12-4|NA|NA
CASSLGGRLGEQYF
TGTGCCAGCAGTTTAGGGGGCAGGTTGGGGGAGCAGTACTTC
>TRBJ2-1|TRBV11-2|NA|TRBD2
CASSPGVGGLAGGRYNEQFF
TGTGCCAGCAGCCCGGGGGTTGGGGGACTAGCGGGGGGCCGTTACAATGAGCAGTTCTTC
>TRBJ2-2|TRBV7-6|few|NA
CASSLAGGMNTGELFF
TGTGCCAGCAGCTTAGCTGGGGGCATGAACACCGGGGAGCTGTTTTTT
>TRBJ2-7|TRBV7-2|many|NA
CASSSLYEQYF
TGTGCCAGCAGCTCCCTCTACGAGCAGTACTTC
>TRBJ2-3|TRBV6-5|NA|NA
CASSYSIGPDTQYF
TGTGCCAGCAGTTACTCGATCGGACCAGATACGCAGTATTTT
>TRBJ1-3|TRBV28|NA|NA
CASSFPPAQGGNTIYF
TGTGCCAGCAGTTTCCCCCCCGCTCAGGGAGGCAACACCATATATTTT
>TRBJ1-1|TRBV27|few|TRBD1
CASSPRTGTHNTEAFF
TGTGCCAGCAGTCCCCGGACAGGGACTCATAACACTGAAGCTTTCTTT
>TRBJ2-2|TRBV11-2|few|TRBD2
CASSPTGSGGTNTGELFF
TGTGCCAGCAGTCCGACGGGGAGCGGGGGTACGAACACCGGGGAGCTGTTTTTT
>TRBJ2-7|TRBV7-8|few|TRBD1
CASSSTGTGSYEQYF
TGTGCCAGCAGCTCTACCGGGACAGGGTCGTACGAGCAGTACTTC
>TRBJ1-4|TRBV6-2/TRBV6-3|once|TRBD1
CASRNRGRDEKLFF
TGTGCCAGCCGCAACAGGGGAAGAGATGAAAAACTGTTTTTT
>TRBJ2-3|TRBV13|few|TRBD1
CASSSGTESTDTQYF
TGTGCCAGCAGCTCCGGGACAGAAAGCACAGATACGCAGTATTTT
>TRBJ2-5|TRBV7-8|medium-sized|NA
CASSPWESETQYF
TGTGCCAGCAGCCCCTGGGAGTCAGAGACCCAGTACTTC
>TRBJ2-7|TRBV7-6|NA|TRBD1
CASSLAPWTGTEQYF
TGTGCCAGCAGCTTAGCGCCCTGGACAGGGACCGAGCAGTACTTC
>TRBJ2-5|TRBV7-8|few|NA
CASTPLSTYETQYF
TGTGCCAGCACCCCCTTATCTACTTATGAGACCCAGTACTTC
>TRBJ2-3|TRBV7-2|NA|TRBD2
CASSPGTSGSSSTDTQYF
TGTGCCAGCAGCCCAGGGACTAGCGGGTCTTCTAGCACAGATACGCAGTATTTT
>TRBJ1-6|TRBV4-1|NA|NA
CASSQDSTASSYNSPLHF
TGCGCCAGCAGCCAAGACTCGACGGCAAGCTCCTATAATTCACCCCTCCACTTT
>TRBJ1-2|TRBV12-3/TRBV12-4|NA|TRBD1
CASSLALGRGQMNYGYTF
TGTGCCAGCAGTTTAGCGCTAGGCAGGGGGCAAATGAACTATGGCTACACCTTC
>TRBJ2-1|TRBV7-6|NA|NA
CASSPANSYNEQFF
TGTGCCAGCAGTCCAGCGAATTCCTACAATGAGCAGTTCTTC
>TRBJ1-1|TRBV6-6|few|NA
CASTPWGGEAFF
TGTGCCAGCACCCCGTGGGGGGGTGAGGCTTTCTTT
>TRBJ2-5|TRBV6-5|few|NA
CASSYSGETQYF
TGTGCCAGCAGTTACTCAGGCGAGACCCAGTACTTC
>TRBJ2-2|TRBV6-2/TRBV6-3|NA|NA
CASSSGSGELFF
TGTGCCAGCAGTTCGGGTTCCGGGGAGCTGTTTTTT
>TRBJ2-3|TRBV27|NA|TRBD2
CASSLGSRPSGGSSTDTQYF
TGTGCCAGCAGTTTAGGCTCGAGGCCTAGCGGGGGCTCAAGCACAGATACGCAGTATTTT
>TRBJ1-6|TRBV6-2/TRBV6-3|NA|NA
CASSEGSHSTPLHF
TGTGCCAGCAGTGAGGGCAGCCATTCTACACCCCTCCACTTT
>TRBJ1-1|TRBV6-8|few|NA
CASSYAGNTEAFF
TGTGCCAGCAGTTACGCAGGGAACACTGAAGCTTTCTTT
>TRBJ2-2|TRBV28|few|NA
CASSTLQGVKTGELFF
TGTGCCAGCAGCACCCTACAGGGAGTGAAGACCGGGGAGCTGTTTTTT
>TRBJ2-3|TRBV12-3/TRBV12-4|once|NA
CASSLMVARTDTQYF
TGTGCCAGCAGTTTAATGGTGGCGCGCACAGATACGCAGTATTTT
>TRBJ1-1|TRBV7-2|few|NA
CASSLDRDTLNTEAFF
TGTGCCAGCAGCTTAGACCGGGACACTTTGAACACTGAAGCTTTCTTT
>TRBJ2-1|TRBV12-3/TRBV12-4|few|NA
CASSFGSGMYNEQFF
TGTGCCAGCAGTTTCGGGTCAGGAATGTACAATGAGCAGTTCTTC
>TRBJ2-1|TRBV7-9|NA|NA
CASSSRRSYNEQFF
TGTGCCAGCAGCTCCCGTAGATCCTACAATGAGCAGTTCTTC
>TRBJ1-3|TRBV7-9|few|NA
CASSRNEGPGNTIYF
TGTGCCAGCAGCCGAAACGAGGGACCTGGAAACACCATATATTTT
>TRBJ1-2|TRBV7-2|few|TRBD1
CASSLSRTGEGYTF
TGTGCCAGCAGCCTCTCTCGGACAGGGGAGGGCTACACCTTC
>TRBJ2-7|TRBV4-3|NA|NA
CASSQDLLYEQYF
TGCGCCAGCAGCCAAGATCTTCTTTACGAGCAGTACTTC
>TRBJ2-5|TRBV9|NA|TRBD2
CASSVGARGGLETQYF
TGTGCCAGCAGCGTAGGTGCGCGGGGGGGCCTGGAGACCCAGTACTTC
>TRBJ1-2|TRBV5-8|NA|NA
CASRSDPIYGYTF
TGTGCCAGCAGGTCTGACCCGATCTATGGCTACACCTTC
>TRBJ1-5|TRBV6-2/TRBV6-3|few|NA
CASNWPEEPQHF
TGTGCCAGCAATTGGCCCGAAGAACCCCAGCATTTT
>TRBJ1-3|TRBV7-2|many|NA
CASSLRERGRLSGNTIYF
TGTGCCAGCAGCTTAAGGGAGAGAGGCCGCCTCTCTGGAAACACCATATATTTT